This is a list of T cell receptor beta chains from one sample in a study of T cell responses to AZD1222 COVID-19 vaccine. Using immunoSEQ multiplex PCR, the repertoire was profiled, and TCRdb retains in-frame clones only, with some absent. The sample consists of some 130,000 clones, 75% to 95% of them appearing once. The starting material was peripheral blood, obtained on day 0 of AZD1222 vaccination. Receptors were obtained from an adult in good health. Both conserved end residues are part of each CDR3. The D gene is left open where the match is weak. Clone size, where shown, is once, few, many, or a class for clones that have expanded.

>TRBD1|once|TRBV29-1|TRBJ1-4
CSVDSGTGVLRNEKLFF
TGCAGCGTTGATAGCGGGACAGGGGTCCTCCGAAATGAAAAACTGTTTTTT
>TRBD2|.|TRBV5-4|TRBJ2-7
CASSLSGATDEQYF
TGTGCCAGCAGTCTAAGCGGGGCCACTGACGAGCAGTACTTC
>TRBD1|.|TRBV6-5|TRBJ2-7
CASSYWDRGQDEQYF
TGTGCCAGCAGTTACTGGGACAGGGGGCAAGACGAGCAGTACTTC
>TRBD1|.|TRBV5-1|TRBJ2-7
CASSFGQGENEQYF
TGCGCCAGCAGCTTCGGACAGGGTGAAAACGAGCAGTACTTC
>TRBD1|.|TRBV7-2|TRBJ2-7
CASSPARGLGEQYF
TGTGCCAGCAGCCCGGCGAGGGGGCTCGGCGAGCAGTACTTC
>.|.|TRBV5-1|TRBJ1-2
CASSEPQGHLEGYTF
TGCGCCAGCAGCGAACCACAGGGTCATTTGGAGGGCTACACCTTC
>TRBD1|.|TRBV3-1/TRBV3-2|TRBJ1-6
CASSQVAGTDLSSPLHF
TGTGCCAGCAGCCAAGTAGCGGGGACAGACCTTAGTTCACCCCTCCACTTT
>TRBD1|.|TRBV18|TRBJ1-1
CASSPGQDQAFF
TGTGCCAGCTCACCAGGACAGGATCAAGCTTTCTTT
>TRBD1|.|TRBV7-2|TRBJ1-5
CASSSDRGWGQPQHF
TGTGCCAGCAGCTCGGACAGGGGCTGGGGGCAGCCCCAGCATTTT
>.|.|TRBV7-9|TRBJ1-5
CASSLGDHSNQPQHF
TGTGCCAGCAGCCTTGGGGACCATAGCAATCAGCCCCAGCATTTT
>.|.|TRBV12-3/TRBV12-4|TRBJ2-4
CASSTPLKNIQYF
TGTGCCAGCAGTACCCCCTTAAAAAACATTCAGTACTTC
>.|.|TRBV5-1|TRBJ1-3
CASSLGNPRPEAGNTIYF
TGCGCCAGCAGCTTGGGGAACCCCCGACCGGAGGCAGGAAACACCATATATTTT
>.|.|TRBV25-1|TRBJ1-4
CASSESRGREKLFF
TGTGCCAGCAGTGAATCCAGGGGACGGGAAAAACTGTTTTTT
>TRBD1|.|TRBV19|TRBJ2-3
CASSSLDRVHTDTQYF
TGTGCCAGTAGTTCTCTAGACAGGGTCCACACAGATACGCAGTATTTT
>.|.|TRBV2|TRBJ1-3
CAANPAVSGNTIYF
TGTGCCGCCAACCCGGCGGTTTCTGGAAACACCATATATTTT
>.|.|TRBV29-1|TRBJ1-5
CSVGDTNQPQHF
TGCAGCGTAGGGGACACGAATCAGCCCCAGCATTTT
>.|.|TRBV4-2|TRBJ2-1
CASSLEQNNEQFF
TGTGCCAGCAGCCTGGAGCAGAACAATGAGCAGTTCTTC
>TRBD2|.|TRBV9|TRBJ2-1
CASSREGTSGYNEQFF
TGTGCCAGCAGCAGAGAAGGGACTAGCGGATACAATGAGCAGTTCTTC
>.|.|TRBV7-9|TRBJ1-2
CASSGTEGFVYGYTF
TGTGCCAGCAGCGGCACCGAGGGGTTCGTCTATGGCTACACCTTC
>.|once|TRBV2|TRBJ2-5
CASSPGRQETQYF
TGTGCCAGCAGCCCGGGACGGCAAGAGACCCAGTACTTC
>TRBD1|.|TRBV6-4|TRBJ1-1
CASKEQGTMNTEAFF
TGTGCCAGCAAAGAACAGGGGACCATGAACACTGAAGCTTTCTTT
>.|.|TRBV29-1|TRBJ1-2
CSARTGHSGGYTF
TGCAGCGCCCGAACAGGACATTCCGGTGGCTACACCTTC
>.|.|TRBV5-6|TRBJ2-7
CASSLPGARSYEQYF
TGTGCCAGCAGCTTGCCGGGGGCACGCTCCTACGAGCAGTACTTC
>.|.|TRBV18|TRBJ1-1
CASSPRQVSMNTEAFF
TGTGCCAGCTCACCCCGACAGGTCTCAATGAACACTGAAGCTTTCTTT